The 2 T cell receptor beta chains in this list originate from one sample, sequenced in a study of T-cell memory formation after mild COVID-19. TCRdb used MiXCR to reprocess the 5' RACE reads, holding one entry per CDR3 protein. The table has 250,000 to 350,000 distinct CDR3 sequences, roughly a fifth seen once. What was sequenced was PBMCs or a T cell subset sorted from them (not recorded which). Receptors were obtained from a man younger than 30 who had mild COVID-19 (a few samples of this study predate the infection). Cell type and time point are not known.

This clonotype was recorded a few times. This sequence joins TRBV6-2 or TRBV6-3 and TRBJ1-1, with a weak D call TRBD1 (5 bases). The germline CDR1 and CDR2 sequences are MNHEY and SVGEGT. The V end was cut by 2 bases, the J end by 1 base, with 8 bases between. This CDR3 is built from 14 residues. CDR3 coding DNA: TGTGCCAGCAGTTACGTCGGACAGAACACTGAAGCTTTCTTT. It specifies CASSYVGQNTEAFF.

The gene calls are TRBV23-1 and TRBJ2-6; no clear D. TRBV23-1 is an open reading frame whose function is uncertain. The V gene lost 3 bases and the J gene lost 0 bases, with 3 bases spanning the gap. The CDR3 length is 14 residues. The DNA for the CDR3 is TGCGCCAGCAGTCATGACTCTGGGGCCAACGTCCTGACTTTC. Its translation: CASSHDSGANVLTF.